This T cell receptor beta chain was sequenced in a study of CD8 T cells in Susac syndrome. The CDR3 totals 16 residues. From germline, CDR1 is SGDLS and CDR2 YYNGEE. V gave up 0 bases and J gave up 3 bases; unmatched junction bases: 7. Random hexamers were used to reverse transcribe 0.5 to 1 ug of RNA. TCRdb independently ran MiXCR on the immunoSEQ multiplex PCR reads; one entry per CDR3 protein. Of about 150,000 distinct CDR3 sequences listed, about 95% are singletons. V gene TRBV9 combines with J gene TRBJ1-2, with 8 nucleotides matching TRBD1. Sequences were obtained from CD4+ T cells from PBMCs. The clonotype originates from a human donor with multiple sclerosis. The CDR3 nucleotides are TGTGCCAGCAGCGTAGGAGGACAGGGTCTAGACTATGGCTACACCTTC. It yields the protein CASSVGGQGLDYGYTF.